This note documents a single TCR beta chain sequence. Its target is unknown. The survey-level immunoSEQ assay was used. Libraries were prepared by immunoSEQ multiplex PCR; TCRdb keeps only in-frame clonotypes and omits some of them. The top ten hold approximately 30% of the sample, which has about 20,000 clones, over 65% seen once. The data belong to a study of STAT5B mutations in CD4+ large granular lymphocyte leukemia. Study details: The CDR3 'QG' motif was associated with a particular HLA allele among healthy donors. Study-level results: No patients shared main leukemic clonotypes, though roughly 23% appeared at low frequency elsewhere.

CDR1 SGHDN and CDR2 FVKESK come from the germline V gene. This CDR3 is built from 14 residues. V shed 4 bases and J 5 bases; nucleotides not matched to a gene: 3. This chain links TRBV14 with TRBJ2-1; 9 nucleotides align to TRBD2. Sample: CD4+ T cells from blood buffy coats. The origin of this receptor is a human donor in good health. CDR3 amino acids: CASSPTSGHNEQFF. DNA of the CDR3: TGTGCCAGCAGCCCGACTAGCGGCCACAATGAGCAGTTCTTC.